The 20 T cell receptor beta chains below were found in one sample sequenced in a study of cytomegalovirus exposure and HLA in healthy donors. Some clones are missing from TCRdb's copy, which holds only in-frame ones; the method was immunoSEQ multiplex PCR. The data show roughly 150,000 clones, 85% to 90% seen once. Input material: PBMCs. The receptors here all came from a woman aged 18-29 years in good health and CMV-seropositive.

V gene TRBV18 combines with J gene TRBJ1-2; maybe TRBD1 (5 bases). This CDR3 is built from 14 residues. Between the trimmed V and J ends, which lost 0 bases and 3 bases, there was a span of 8 bases. Germline CDR1 reads KGHSH; CDR2 reads LQKENI. For the CDR3, the DNA is TGTGCCAGCTCACCACCCGGGGGAGACTATGGCTACACCTTC. Translated: CASSPPGGDYGYTF.

The CDR3: CASRTGTSDSYEQYF. In DNA, the CDR3 is TGTGCCAGCAGGACCGGGACTAGCGACTCCTACGAGCAGTACTTC. The genes are TRBV11-3 and TRBJ2-7; TRBD2 matches 10 bases. V shed 6 bases and J 0 bases; nucleotides not matched to a gene: 5. CDR1 and CDR2 from the germline V gene are SGHNT and YENEEA. This CDR3 contains 15 residues. The variable domain in full, with the rest retrieved from reference TRBV11-3 and TRBJ2-7, is EAGVVQSPRYKIIEKKQPVAFWCNPISGHNTLYWYLQNLGQGPELLIRYENEEAVDDSQLPKDRFSAERLKGVDSTLKIQPAELGDSAVYLCASRTGTSDSYEQYFGPGTRLTVT.

This clone turned up a few times. The chain has TRBV28 and TRBJ1-2, with D possibly matching TRBD1 (6 bases). The V gene's germline CDR1 is MDHEN and CDR2 SYDVKM. This CDR3 spans 12 amino acids. Trimming removed 8 bases from V and 6 bases from J, with 13 bases in between. CDR3 nucleotides: TGTGCCAGCCTAGCCGGGGGGCATGGCTACACCTTC. Amino acid sequence: CASLAGGHGYTF.

V usage is TRBV2 and J usage is TRBJ1-2, with 10 bases aligning to TRBD1. CDR1 is SNHLY and CDR2 is FYNNEI in the germline V gene. V shed 5 bases and J 4 bases; nucleotides not matched to a gene: 7. This CDR3 comprises 15 residues. The CDR3 nucleotides are TGTGCCAGCAGTCGACAGGGGGCGTTGGGCTATGGCTACACCTTC. This encodes CASSRQGALGYGYTF. Supplemented by reference TRBV2 and TRBJ1-2, the full variable domain reads EPEVTQTPSHQVTQMGQEVILRCVPISNHLYFYWYRQILGQKVEFLVSFYNNEISEKSEIFDDQFSVERPDGSNFTLKIRSTKLEDSAMYFCASSRQGALGYGYTFGSGTRLTVV.

The genes are TRBV13 and TRBJ1-1; the D is unclear. The ends were cut back, 5 bases at V and 4 bases at J, with 14 bases in the middle. CDR3 size: 14 residues. The germline V gene has CDR1 PRHDT and CDR2 FYEKMQ (reference sequence). CDR3 nucleotides: TGTGCCAGCAGCATCAGGCAGACGACCACTGAAGCTTTCTTT. This encodes CASSIRQTTTEAFF.

The chain has TRBV4-1 and TRBJ2-3; 8 bases line up with TRBD2. Germline CDR1 and CDR2: MGHRA and YSYEKL. The V segment lost 0 bases and the J segment 5 bases; nucleotides outside the gene matches: 7. This CDR3 contains 16 residues. CDR3 sequence: CASSQDGLAGLDTQYF. The CDR3 region has the DNA TGCGCCAGCAGCCAAGATGGTCTAGCGGGTCTAGATACGCAGTATTTT.

The chain employs TRBV11-3 and TRBJ2-1, with D possibly being TRBD2 (6 bases). V was shortened by 8 bases and J by 4 bases, with 18 bases between the two germline ends. The CDR3 length is 15 residues. CDR1 and CDR2 (germline): SGHNT, YENEEA. CDR3 amino acids: CASGGGWRRYNEQFF. CDR3 nucleotide sequence: TGTGCCAGCGGGGGAGGCTGGAGGCGGTACAATGAGCAGTTCTTC.

This clone was seen just once. The J gene is TRBJ2-1, the V gene TRBV27, with a possible D match to TRBD2 (6 bases). V was shortened by 4 bases and J by 2 bases, with 12 bases between the two germline ends. Germline-derived CDR1 and CDR2 are MNHEY and SMNVEV (reference sequence). The CDR3 loop spans 15 amino acids. CDR3 sequence: CASSWSLATYNEQFF. CDR3 in DNA: TGTGCCAGCAGTTGGTCGCTAGCGACCTACAATGAGCAGTTCTTC.

The table lists this clone with a few counts. The J gene is TRBJ1-2, the V gene TRBV10-3; D possibly corresponds to TRBD1 (5 bases). Germline assignment: CDR1 ENHRY and CDR2 SYGVKD. There are 14 residues in the CDR3. The V gene lost 4 bases and the J gene lost 4 bases, with 13 bases spanning the gap. CDR3 sequence: CAISGPDRSYGYTF. The CDR3 coding sequence is TGTGCCATCAGTGGGCCCGACAGAAGCTATGGCTACACCTTC.

The J gene is TRBJ2-3, the V gene TRBV4-1, with a weak D call TRBD1 (6 bases). Trimming removed 4 bases from V and 2 bases from J, with 10 bases in between. Germline loops: CDR1 MGHRA, CDR2 YSYEKL. The CDR3 is made up of 14 amino acids. The CDR3 loop reads CASSPGQNTDTQYF. CDR3 nucleotide sequence: TGCGCCAGCAGCCCAGGACAGAACACAGATACGCAGTATTTT.

V usage is TRBV11-3 and J usage is TRBJ2-7; maybe TRBD1 (6 bases). CDR3 length: 16 residues. Germline lookup yields CDR1 SGHNT and CDR2 YENEEA. Trimming removed 1 base at V and 0 bases at J, with 13 bases between. The CDR3 DNA sequence: TGTGCCAGCAGCTTAGGTTCAGGGGCCTACTCCTACGAGCAGTACTTC. Translation: CASSLGSGAYSYEQYF. Full variable domain (remainder filled in from reference TRBV11-3 and TRBJ2-7): EAGVVQSPRYKIIEKKQPVAFWCNPISGHNTLYWYLQNLGQGPELLIRYENEEAVDDSQLPKDRFSAERLKGVDSTLKIQPAELGDSAVYLCASSLGSGAYSYEQYFGPGTRLTVT.

J is TRBJ1-5 and V is TRBV2, with 9 nucleotides matching TRBD1. This CDR3 comprises 14 residues. Germline-derived CDR1 and CDR2 are SNHLY and FYNNEI. After removal of 8 bases from V and 2 bases from J, the junction contained 4 bases not matched to a gene. In nucleotides, the CDR3 is TGTGCCAGCGGATGGGACAGGGGCAATCAGCCCCAGCATTTT. It codes for CASGWDRGNQPQHF.

The table lists this clone with a count of one. The genes are TRBV28 and TRBJ2-1, with D maybe TRBD2 (6 bases). Trimming pared 5 bases from V and 6 bases from J, leaving 29 bases between. CDR3 size: 19 residues. Germline values: CDR1 MDHEN, CDR2 SYDVKM. CDR3 in DNA: TGTGCCAGCAGTCTCCCGGGTTCCCGAGGGGAGGCGGTTCCCAATGAGCAGTTCTTC. This codes for CASSLPGSRGEAVPNEQFF.

The CDR3 DNA is TGTGCCAGTACCGTTACTAGCACAGATACGCAGTATTTT. Protein: CASTVTSTDTQYF. The chain carries TRBV13 and TRBJ2-3; no firm D call. Between the trimmed V and J ends, which lost 9 bases and 0 bases, there was a span of 10 bases. The CDR3 is made up of 13 amino acids. The germline CDR1 and CDR2 sequences are PRHDT and FYEKMQ (reference sequence).

The chain recombines TRBV7-6 with TRBJ2-7; tentatively, D is TRBD1 (6 bases). Trimming shortened V by 6 bases and J by 2 bases, and 11 bases separated the two germline ends. The CDR3 contains 13 residues. The V gene's germline CDR1 is SGHVS and CDR2 FNYEAQ. The CDR3 protein is CASSHRVAYEQYF. The CDR3 region has the DNA TGTGCCAGCAGTCACAGGGTCGCCTACGAGCAGTACTTC. The variable domain in full, completed from reference TRBV7-6 and TRBJ2-7, reads GAGVSQSPRYKVTKRGQDVALRCDPISGHVSLYWYRQALGQGPEFLTYFNYEAQQDKSGLPNDRFSAERPEGSISTLTIQRTEQRDSAMYRCASSHRVAYEQYFGPGTRLTVT.

The chain has TRBV15 and TRBJ2-6; 7 bases agree with TRBD1. The CDR3 loop spans 19 amino acids. With 0 bases clipped from V and 0 bases from J, the junction kept 8 bases outside the gene matches. Germline CDR1 and CDR2: LNHNV and YYDKDF (reference sequence). CDR3 sequence: CATSRDRQGVGSGANVLTF. The CDR3 DNA sequence: TGTGCCACCAGCAGAGATCGACAGGGAGTAGGCTCTGGGGCCAACGTCCTGACTTTC.

The gene calls are TRBV4-1 and TRBJ1-1; tentatively, D is TRBD1 (6 bases). Germline V lookup: CDR1 MGHRA, CDR2 YSYEKL. The CDR3 runs to 14 residues. The V end lost 2 bases, the J end lost 4 bases, and 11 bases lay between the germline ends. The CDR3 nucleotides are TGCGCCAGCAGCCAAAAACAGGGAATCACTGAAGCTTTCTTT. It translates to CASSQKQGITEAFF.

The V call is TRBV25-1, the J call TRBJ2-1; no reliable D call. Between the trimmed V and J ends, which lost 4 bases and 9 bases, there was a span of 7 bases. Germline V lookup: CDR1 MGHDK, CDR2 SYGVNS. The CDR3 has 11 amino acids. The CDR3 coding sequence is TGTGCCAGCAGTGGAGGTTCTGAGCAGTTCTTC. It codes for CASSGGSEQFF.

The chain carries TRBV25-1 and TRBJ2-2, with a possible D match to TRBD2 (7 bases). Germline V gene sequence: CDR1 MGHDK, CDR2 SYGVNS. V dropped 3 bases and J dropped 6 bases, with 17 bases sitting between them. The CDR3 has 16 residues. The CDR3 bases are TGTGCCAGCAGTGATCTGGGGGCGGGAGAGGCCGGGGAGCTGTTTTTT. It translates to CASSDLGAGEAGELFF.

The J gene is TRBJ2-5, the V gene TRBV18, with D unclear. Germline CDR1 KGHSH, CDR2 LQKENI. This CDR3 spans 12 amino acids. V was pared by 5 bases and J by 0 bases, with 4 bases between. CDR3 DNA: TGTGCCAGCTCAGCGTACCAAGAGACCCAGTACTTC. Protein: CASSAYQETQYF.